Listed below are T cell receptor beta chains from one sample, sequenced in a study of blood T cell repertoires in COVID-19. The method was immunoSEQ multiplex PCR; TCRdb's version includes in-frame clones alone and lacks a portion of them. The sample carries 220,000 or so clones, about four fifths recorded once. Sequencing used PBMCs or T cells enriched from blood (not recorded which). These TCRs come from a woman aged 35 to 49 who had recovered from COVID-19. CDR3s include the opening cysteine and the closing phenylalanine or tryptophan. The order of the fields is V gene, D gene, J gene, clone size, CDR3 protein, CDR3 DNA. The D gene is left open where the match is weak. Clone size is stated in some rows and not others, as once, few, many or a class when expanded.

v_call: TRBV5-6; d_call: TRBD2; j_call: TRBJ2-1; clone_size: once; cdr3_aa: CASSLRTSGNNEQFF; cdr3_nt: TGTGCCAGCAGCCTACGGACTAGCGGGAACAATGAGCAGTTCTTC
v_call: TRBV11-3; d_call: TRBD2; j_call: TRBJ2-2; clone_size: NA; cdr3_aa: CASSLFGLAGEFPGELFF; cdr3_nt: TGTGCCAGCAGCCTATTCGGACTAGCGGGAGAATTTCCCGGGGAGCTGTTTTTT
v_call: TRBV18; d_call: NA; j_call: TRBJ1-2; clone_size: NA; cdr3_aa: CASSPIGGPTNYGYTF; cdr3_nt: TGTGCCAGCTCACCCATCGGGGGGCCCACTAACTATGGCTACACCTTC
v_call: TRBV27; d_call: NA; j_call: TRBJ1-1; clone_size: NA; cdr3_aa: CASSLFMNTEAFF; cdr3_nt: TGTGCCAGCAGTTTATTTATGAACACTGAAGCTTTCTTT
v_call: TRBV28; d_call: TRBD1; j_call: TRBJ1-6; clone_size: NA; cdr3_aa: CASRGTGGNSPLHF; cdr3_nt: TGTGCCAGCAGGGGAACAGGGGGGAATTCACCCCTCCACTTT
v_call: TRBV5-1; d_call: TRBD1; j_call: TRBJ2-1; clone_size: NA; cdr3_aa: CASSLKGANEQFF; cdr3_nt: TGCGCCAGCAGCTTGAAGGGGGCCAATGAGCAGTTCTTC
v_call: TRBV5-6; d_call: TRBD1; j_call: TRBJ2-5; clone_size: NA; cdr3_aa: CASSLLGQGKVETQYF; cdr3_nt: TGTGCCAGCAGCTTGTTGGGACAGGGGAAAGTGGAGACCCAGTACTTC
v_call: TRBV14; d_call: TRBD2; j_call: TRBJ2-3; clone_size: NA; cdr3_aa: CASSQEVWREWTDTQYF; cdr3_nt: TGTGCCAGCAGCCAAGAAGTATGGCGGGAGTGGACAGATACGCAGTATTTT
v_call: TRBV5-6; d_call: NA; j_call: TRBJ1-1; clone_size: NA; cdr3_aa: CASSPRVTNTEAFF; cdr3_nt: TGTGCCAGCAGCCCCAGGGTTACAAACACTGAAGCTTTCTTT
v_call: TRBV19; d_call: TRBD1; j_call: TRBJ1-2; clone_size: NA; cdr3_aa: CASSILGTGERGYTF; cdr3_nt: TGTGCCAGTAGTATACTTGGGACAGGGGAAAGAGGCTACACCTTC
v_call: TRBV28; d_call: TRBD1; j_call: TRBJ1-2; clone_size: NA; cdr3_aa: CASSLWETGQGSGYTF; cdr3_nt: TGTGCCAGCAGTTTATGGGAAACGGGACAGGGATCGGGCTACACCTTC
v_call: TRBV3-1/TRBV3-2; d_call: NA; j_call: TRBJ1-1; clone_size: NA; cdr3_aa: CASSQRDRTEAFF; cdr3_nt: TGTGCCAGCAGCCAACGCGATCGGACTGAAGCTTTCTTT
v_call: TRBV18; d_call: TRBD1; j_call: TRBJ1-2; clone_size: NA; cdr3_aa: CASSPNQGAEGYTF; cdr3_nt: TGTGCCAGCTCACCAAACCAGGGGGCAGAGGGCTACACCTTC
v_call: TRBV6-5; d_call: TRBD1; j_call: TRBJ1-3; clone_size: NA; cdr3_aa: CASSRQGSAGNTIYF; cdr3_nt: TGTGCCAGCAGTAGACAGGGGTCTGCTGGAAACACCATATATTTT
v_call: TRBV11-2; d_call: NA; j_call: TRBJ2-7; clone_size: NA; cdr3_aa: CASSLIRGEQYF; cdr3_nt: TGTGCCAGCAGCTTAATACGGGGCGAGCAGTACTTC
v_call: TRBV7-3; d_call: NA; j_call: TRBJ2-3; clone_size: NA; cdr3_aa: CASSLFEGDTQYF; cdr3_nt: TGTGCCAGCAGCTTATTCGAGGGAGATACGCAGTATTTT
v_call: TRBV5-1; d_call: TRBD2; j_call: TRBJ2-3; clone_size: NA; cdr3_aa: CASSPGLAGDTDTQYF; cdr3_nt: TGCGCCAGCAGCCCTGGACTAGCGGGAGATACAGATACGCAGTATTTT
v_call: TRBV19; d_call: TRBD1; j_call: TRBJ2-1; clone_size: once; cdr3_aa: CASSILLGDRVNEQFF; cdr3_nt: TGTGCCAGTAGTATTTTACTAGGGGACAGGGTCAATGAGCAGTTCTTC
v_call: TRBV7-2; d_call: TRBD2; j_call: TRBJ2-7; clone_size: once; cdr3_aa: CASSPGLAGLYEQYF; cdr3_nt: TGTGCCAGCAGCCCCGGACTAGCGGGGCTCTACGAGCAGTACTTC
v_call: TRBV7-9; d_call: NA; j_call: TRBJ1-4; clone_size: NA; cdr3_aa: CASSPNALSPEKLFF; cdr3_nt: TGTGCCAGCAGCCCAAACGCGCTTAGTCCCGAAAAACTGTTTTTT
v_call: TRBV7-2; d_call: TRBD1; j_call: TRBJ1-5; clone_size: NA; cdr3_aa: CASSWGQGRQPQHF; cdr3_nt: TGTGCCAGCAGCTGGGGACAGGGTAGACAGCCCCAGCATTTT
v_call: TRBV7-8; d_call: NA; j_call: TRBJ1-5; clone_size: NA; cdr3_aa: CASSLGGAFSNQPQHF; cdr3_nt: TGTGCCAGCAGCTTGGGGGGGGCATTCAGCAATCAGCCCCAGCATTTT
v_call: TRBV10-3; d_call: NA; j_call: TRBJ2-1; clone_size: once; cdr3_aa: CAISESLTSYEQFF; cdr3_nt: TGTGCCATCAGTGAGTCGCTGACTAGTTATGAGCAGTTCTTC
v_call: TRBV7-9; d_call: TRBD1; j_call: TRBJ2-5; clone_size: NA; cdr3_aa: CASSLSRRDRQETQYF; cdr3_nt: TGTGCCAGCAGCTTATCTCGGCGGGACAGGCAAGAGACCCAGTACTTC
v_call: TRBV21-1; d_call: NA; j_call: TRBJ1-2; clone_size: NA; cdr3_aa: CASSNLPHSGDRGSYGYTF; cdr3_nt: TGTGCCAGCAGCAATTTACCTCACTCCGGGGACAGAGGGAGCTATGGCTACACCTTC